This TCR beta chain derives from a study of control samples from healthy donors and cancer patients. With respect to this clone: Different DNA sequences within this sample yield the same CDR3.

TCRdb keeps only in-frame clones here, not all; method: immunoSEQ multiplex PCR. Here the sample spans approximately 100,000 clones, roughly 91% being singletons. With 1 base removed from V and 7 bases from J, the gap between germline ends came to 5 bases. From germline, CDR1 is MDHEN and CDR2 SYDVKM. This CDR3 contains 13 residues. This TCR derives from a man younger than 45 in good health. The chain links TRBV28 to TRBJ1-6; D remains unclear. The sample consisted of blood. The CDR3 loop is CASSLFRNSPLHF. The DNA of the CDR3 is TGTGCCAGCAGTTTATTCCGGAATTCACCCCTCCACTTT.